This TCR beta chain comes out of a study of blood T cells in healthy people across ages. A second PCR, run for about 7 to 12 cycles, used a sample-barcoded 5' primer plus a J-beta primer mix. Via MiXCR, TCRdb re-called the 5' RACE reads, giving one row per CDR3 protein. The data hold some 850,000 distinct CDR3 sequences, with approximately 24% observed a single time. A note on this clonotype: Its antigen is unidentified.

Whole-study results and caveats: A greater number of naive CD4+ cells and higher diversity distinguished long-lived donors from aged donors.

Germline loops: CDR1 LNHDA, CDR2 SQIVND (reference sequence). The CDR3 totals 14 residues. In addition, the sample was reused for a study of T cells of mothers and their children. Per that paper: When the second PCR was run, its M1S primer added sample barcodes and 2-4 random nucleotides.

The chain employs TRBV19 and TRBJ2-5, with TRBD1 identical over 8 bases. The DNA matches TRBJ2-7 better at its end, which makes the J call doubtful. This clonotype originated in a boy aged 10-17 years in good health. Sample: blood. For the CDR3, the DNA is TGTGCCAGTAGTACCGACAGGGGTTATTACGAGCAGTACTTC. The encoded protein is CASSTDRGYYEQYF.